A single T cell receptor (beta chain) is shown here with its context. Its antigen is not identified. This sample stems from a study of graft-versus-host responses after intestinal transplantation. Across the whole study: Every one of the recipients received anti-thymocyte globulin induction and afterwards took tacrolimus and steroids for 3 to 4 years.

The protocol was immunoSEQ multiplex PCR, while the TCRdb copy is restricted to in-frame clones and leaves out a portion. The sample consists of 62,000 or so clones, approximately 91% of them appearing once. Study-wide points: The recipient marrow held GvH clones, and some of them showed up first in ileum or blood. The study found high graft-versus-host to host-versus-graft clonal ratios in allografts of patients with graft-donor T cell macrochimerism.

The V and J ends lost 1 base and 4 bases, in that order; junction bases with no gene match: 10. This CDR3 is 16 amino acids long. Germline V gene sequence: CDR1 SGHDT, CDR2 YYEEEE. The chain recombines TRBV5-6 with TRBJ2-5; 7 bases are a match to TRBD2. The source of this sequence is a human donor who was the organ donor for an intestinal transplant. Specimen: unstimulated CD8+ T cells sorted from spleen or lymph node cells, collected before transplant. The CDR3, as DNA: TGTGCCAGCAGCTTGTCGGTGCGGGAGATGGCAGAGACCCAGTACTTC. It translates to CASSLSVREMAETQYF.